The clone carrying this T cell receptor beta chain came up a few times. Its antigen is undetermined. The sample comes from a study of cytomegalovirus exposure and HLA in healthy donors. Study conclusions and caveats: In vitro confirmation showed three CMV-associated chains to be CMV antigen specific.

PCR was performed using 60 Vbeta and 13 Jbeta primers. Per the study methods: As a later analysis found, there were 80 million to 90 million unique TCR beta chains, of which 8.5 million to 14 million were shared. Only in-frame clones appear in the TCRdb table, and some are missing; sequencing was by immunoSEQ multiplex PCR. V and J calls and clone size are those listed in that table; D and trimming were worked out from the DNA. The sample has about 130,000 clones; approximately 82% are singletons. Germline CDR1 is SGHTA and CDR2 is FQGNSA. The V end lost 1 base, the J end lost 4 bases, and 10 bases lay between the germline ends. The CDR3 is 14 residues long.

Specimen: PBMCs. This chain joins TRBV7-2 and TRBJ1-1; D gene ambiguous. This TCR was sampled from a boy aged 2 to 10 in good health and CMV-seronegative. CDR3 protein: CASSLEHPGTEAFF. The CDR3 DNA reads TGTGCCAGCAGCTTAGAACACCCGGGCACTGAAGCTTTCTTT.